These 8 T cell receptor beta chains were all obtained from the same sample, sequenced in a study of cytomegalovirus exposure and HLA in healthy donors. PCR employed 60 Vbeta and 13 Jbeta primers. TCRdb's copy holds only in-frame clones and misses some; the assay was immunoSEQ multiplex PCR. The sample holds 95,000 to 150,000 clones, less than 85% seen once. What was sequenced was PBMCs. The receptors shown here come from a woman aged 40 to 49 in good health and CMV-seronegative.

As for this clone: The identical CDR3 is also encoded by other nucleotide sequences in the sample. This rearrangement joins TRBV4-2 to TRBJ2-1, with 10 bases matching TRBD1. Unmatched junction bases numbered 0, after V lost 3 bases and J lost 1 base. Germline V gives CDR1 LGHNA, CDR2 YNFKEQ. The CDR3 extends over 15 amino acids. CDR3 DNA sequence: TGTGCCAGCAGCCAGGGACAGGGGTCCTACAATGAGCAGTTCTTC. Encoded protein: CASSQGQGSYNEQFF.

The chain uses TRBV2 and TRBJ2-2, with 7 positions matching TRBD2. CDR3 length equals 15 residues. V trimming: 10 bases; J trimming: 3 bases; junction bases outside the gene matches: 11. Germline CDR1 and CDR2: SNHLY and FYNNEI. The CDR3 region is CATKWGRDYTGELFF. For the CDR3, the DNA is TGTGCCACCAAATGGGGGAGGGATTACACCGGGGAGCTGTTTTTT.

The rearrangement uses TRBV7-6 and TRBJ1-5, with 7 bases identical to TRBD1. The CDR3 consists of 17 residues. After removal of 2 bases from V and 6 bases from J, the junction contained 13 bases not matched to a gene. Germline loops: CDR1 SGHVS, CDR2 FNYEAQ. CDR3 sequence reads: CASSLYGTGAGGQPQHF. The CDR3 DNA follows: TGTGCCAGCAGCTTATACGGAACAGGGGCTGGAGGTCAGCCCCAGCATTTT. Full variable domain (missing parts from reference TRBV7-6 and TRBJ1-5): GAGVSQSPRYKVTKRGQDVALRCDPISGHVSLYWYRQALGQGPEFLTYFNYEAQQDKSGLPNDRFSAERPEGSISTLTIQRTEQRDSAMYRCASSLYGTGAGGQPQHFGDGTRLSIL.

Remarks on this clone: The same CDR3 can be traced to other DNA sequences in this sample. CDR3 region: CASSPSPDISGEQYF. The CDR3 nucleotides read TGTGCCAGCAGCCCCTCTCCCGACATCTCGGGAGAGCAGTACTTC. The chain recombines TRBV13 with TRBJ2-7; maybe TRBD2 (5 bases). This CDR3 contains 15 residues. The V gene lost 5 bases and the J gene lost 7 bases, with 21 bases spanning the gap. Germline CDR1 and CDR2: PRHDT and FYEKMQ (reference sequence).

The chain has TRBV19 and TRBJ1-2; 7 positions agree with TRBD1. There are 14 residues in the CDR3. J lost 8 bases, V lost 4 bases, and 10 bases had no gene match. CDR1 and CDR2 from the germline V gene are LNHDA and SQIVND (reference sequence). CDR3 sequence reads: CASSTARQGYGYTF. Written as DNA, the CDR3 is TGTGCCAGTAGTACCGCTCGACAGGGTTACGGCTACACCTTC.

This chain links TRBV28 with TRBJ2-7; 9 nucleotides match TRBD2. Germline V gene sequence: CDR1 MDHEN, CDR2 SYDVKM. The V gene end was trimmed by 7 bases and the J gene end by 1 base; junction bases not matched to a gene: 8. CDR3 length equals 15 residues. CDR3 bases: TGTGCCAGCACTCAAGGGACTAGCAGTTCCTACGAGCAGTACTTC. Its protein product is CASTQGTSSSYEQYF.

The chain employs TRBV7-9 and TRBJ2-5; D not resolved. The DNA end is more similar to TRBJ2-7, so the J call may be wrong. There are 15 residues in the CDR3. The V gene's germline CDR1 is SEHNR and CDR2 FQNEAQ (reference sequence). CDR3 sequence reads: CASSKNLVVSYEQYF. In nucleotides, the CDR3 is TGTGCCAGCAGTAAGAACCTAGTGGTGTCTTACGAGCAGTACTTC.

In its sample, this clone was seen a few times. The chain couples TRBV7-2 to TRBJ1-3; TRBD1 agrees at 8 bases. The CDR3 runs 18 residues. With 1 base clipped from V and 1 base from J, the junction kept 9 bases outside the gene matches. CDR1 is SGHTA, CDR2 FQGNSA, per germline. The CDR3 DNA reads as TGTGCCAGCAGCTTAGGCGGGTACAGGGGGAGTTCTGGAAACACCATATATTTT. It is translated as CASSLGGYRGSSGNTIYF.